The clone carrying this TCR beta chain occurred once. The protocol was immunoSEQ multiplex PCR, while the TCRdb copy is restricted to in-frame clones and leaves out a portion. The sample holds 350,000 to 400,000 clones, about 88% seen once. V lost 1 base to trimming and J lost 5 bases; unmatched junction nucleotides: 4. Germline V gene lookup returns CDR1 SGHNT and CDR2 YYREEE (reference sequence). The CDR3 runs to 15 residues. The sample is drawn from a study of Ad26.COV2.S vaccination and SARS-CoV-2 variants. Treatment denoted: some 20 received Ad26.COV2.S at low or high dose, single or two shots; 5 received placebo; per-sample allocation not given. Specimens were obtained on day 63 following the first vaccine or placebo injection.

This receptor was taken from a person between 18 and 65 years old who received the Ad26.COV2.S COVID-19 vaccine or a placebo. The specimen was peripheral blood, collected in a trial of Ad26.COV2.S vaccine versus placebo. V is TRBV5-4 and J is TRBJ2-1, with 9 bases identical to TRBD2. The CDR3 nucleotides are TGTGCCAGCAGCTTGAGACTAGCGGACAACAATGAGCAGTTCTTC. Amino acid sequence: CASSLRLADNNEQFF.